A single sample gave rise to the 9 T cell receptor beta chains below, sequenced in a study of cytomegalovirus exposure and HLA in healthy donors. The PCR ran on 60 Vbeta and 13 Jbeta primers. Assay used: immunoSEQ multiplex PCR; TCRdb lists only in-frame clones, some missing. The sample totals 150,000 to 200,000 clones. The sample comprised PBMCs. These receptors were collected from a man younger than 45 in good health and CMV-seronegative.

The chain couples TRBV6-1 to TRBJ2-1, with TRBD2 matching 10 bases. The junction had 7 bases not matched to a gene; V was cut back by 6 bases and J by 5 bases. Germline V CDR1 and CDR2: MNHNS, SASEGT. The CDR3 contains 15 residues. The CDR3 loop reads CASSRSGGGNNEQFF. CDR3 bases: TGTGCCAGCAGCAGGAGCGGGGGGGGGAACAATGAGCAGTTCTTC.

The V and J genes are TRBV2 and TRBJ2-1; D is possibly TRBD2 (5 bases). CDR1 SNHLY and CDR2 FYNNEI come from the germline V gene. The CDR3 consists of 12 residues. V gave up 2 bases and J gave up 9 bases, with 8 bases separating them. The CDR3 DNA sequence: TGTGCCAGCAGTGAATTAGCGCCTGAGCAGTTCTTC. This codes for CASSELAPEQFF.

The genes are TRBV6-1 and TRBJ1-1; D gene ambiguous. Germline V gives CDR1 MNHNS, CDR2 SASEGT. This CDR3 is built from 13 residues. V dropped 7 bases and J dropped 0 bases, with 9 bases sitting between them. This chain's CDR3 is CASIIHLNTEAFF. The CDR3 bases are TGTGCCAGCATAATACATCTGAACACTGAAGCTTTCTTT.

The genes are TRBV7-9 and TRBJ2-1, with 9 bases aligning to TRBD2. CDR1 and CDR2 (germline): SEHNR, FQNEAQ (reference sequence). The V gene end was trimmed by 1 base and the J gene end by 0 bases; junction bases not matched to a gene: 10. This CDR3 is built from 19 residues. The CDR3 DNA is TGTGCCAGCAGCTTAGGATGGGGGACTAGCTGGAGCTCCTACAATGAGCAGTTCTTC. Residues: CASSLGWGTSWSSYNEQFF. Looking up the rest from reference TRBV7-9 and TRBJ2-1 gives the full variable domain: DTGVSQNPRHKITKRGQNVTFRCDPISEHNRLYWYRQTLGQGPEFLTYFQNEAQLEKSRLLSDRFSAERPKGSFSTLEIQRTEQGDSAMYLCASSLGWGTSWSSYNEQFFGPGTRLTVL.

CDR3 DNA: TGTGCCACCAGCGCGCGGGGGTGGGACATCACTAACTATGGCTACACCTTC. The encoded protein is CATSARGWDITNYGYTF. The chain couples TRBV15 to TRBJ1-2, with D perhaps TRBD1 (6 bases). Trimming took off 5 bases at V and 0 bases at J, with 19 bases between the two ends. CDR3 length: 17 amino acids. Germline values: CDR1 LNHNV, CDR2 YYDKDF (reference sequence).

On this clone itself: One end of the junction varies from germline; a read error may be responsible. The chain combines TRBV7-9 with TRBJ1-2; D ambiguous. The CDR3 totals 13 residues. CDR1 is SEHNR, CDR2 FQNEAQ, per germline (reference sequence). The CDR3 DNA follows: TGTGCCAGCGACACGGGAGTCCACTATGACTACACCTTC. Amino acids: CASDTGVHYDYTF.

This chain links TRBV4-1 with TRBJ1-2; the D gene is possibly TRBD1 (5 bases). V was pared by 0 bases and J by 5 bases, with 13 bases between. This CDR3 comprises 15 residues. Germline V gene data show CDR1 as MGHRA and CDR2 as YSYEKL. CDR3 protein: CASSQDWTPQYGYTF. For the CDR3, the DNA is TGCGCCAGCAGCCAAGATTGGACACCCCAGTATGGCTACACCTTC.

V gene TRBV28 combines with J gene TRBJ1-1, with D possibly TRBD1 on 6 matching bases. The germline CDR1 and CDR2 sequences are MDHEN and SYDVKM. The CDR3 length is 13 residues. Trimming pared 5 bases from V and 5 bases from J, leaving 12 bases between. The CDR3: CASSRIGTTEAFF. The CDR3 DNA is TGTGCCAGCAGTCGCATAGGGACAACTGAAGCTTTCTTT.

V usage is TRBV19 and J usage is TRBJ1-4; a weak D match, TRBD1 (6 bases). The germline V gene has CDR1 LNHDA and CDR2 SQIVND (reference sequence). The CDR3 runs to 15 residues. Trimming cost V 1 base and J 3 bases, with 9 bases left between them. CDR3 DNA sequence: TGTGCCAGTAGTATAGGCAGGGGCGCTAATGAAAAACTGTTTTTT. It yields the protein CASSIGRGANEKLFF.